The clone carrying this T cell receptor (beta chain) was detected a few times. Its target is not known. This entry comes from a study of T cells in localized non-small cell lung cancer. Regarding the study as a whole: One tumor region alone was sequenced, and heterogeneity therefore remains possible. Among the top 100 tumor clones, a median around 50 appeared in adjacent lung.

Clones were read by immunoSEQ multiplex PCR, and TCRdb kept only the in-frame ones, dropping some. The sample shows roughly 1,600 clones, 34% of them seen only once. Trimming removed 1 base at V and 2 bases at J, with 10 bases between. Germline V gene data show CDR1 as SGHRS and CDR2 as YFSETQ. The CDR3 extends over 15 amino acids. This specimen was lung tumor tissue, taken before any cancer treatment. The gene calls are TRBV5-1 and TRBJ1-5, with D possibly matching TRBD1 (5 bases). The TCR was taken from a male donor older than 55 with stage III squamous cell lung carcinoma. The CDR3 loop is CASSLISGRNQPQHF. The CDR3 bases are TGCGCCAGCAGCTTGATTTCAGGGCGCAATCAGCCCCAGCATTTT.